Sequencing of this T cell receptor beta chain was carried out in a study of cytomegalovirus exposure and HLA in healthy donors. Study-level findings and limits: Looking again later, the authors saw that most CMV-associated TCR beta chains seemed HLA-restricted. In terms of immune exposure information, only CMV serostatus was available.

Of note for this clone: The antigen is not known.

PCR involved 60 Vbeta and 13 Jbeta primers. The repertoire was sequenced with immunoSEQ multiplex PCR; TCRdb's copy has only in-frame clones and lacks some. The repertoire consists of about 170,000 clones, with 65% to 80% occurring once and the leading ten covering about 2%. V dropped 4 bases and J dropped 1; count of bases not matched to a gene: 4. The germline gives CDR1 SGHNT, CDR2 YYREEE (reference sequence). The CDR3 extends over 17 amino acids. The clonotype originates from a female donor in good health and CMV-seronegative. This chain links TRBV5-4 with TRBJ2-2; 13 positions match TRBD2. Sequencing was performed on PBMCs. The CDR3 coding sequence is TGTGCCAGCAGCGTGACTAGCGGGGGGATGAACACCGGGGAGCTGTTTTTT. Protein: CASSVTSGGMNTGELFF.